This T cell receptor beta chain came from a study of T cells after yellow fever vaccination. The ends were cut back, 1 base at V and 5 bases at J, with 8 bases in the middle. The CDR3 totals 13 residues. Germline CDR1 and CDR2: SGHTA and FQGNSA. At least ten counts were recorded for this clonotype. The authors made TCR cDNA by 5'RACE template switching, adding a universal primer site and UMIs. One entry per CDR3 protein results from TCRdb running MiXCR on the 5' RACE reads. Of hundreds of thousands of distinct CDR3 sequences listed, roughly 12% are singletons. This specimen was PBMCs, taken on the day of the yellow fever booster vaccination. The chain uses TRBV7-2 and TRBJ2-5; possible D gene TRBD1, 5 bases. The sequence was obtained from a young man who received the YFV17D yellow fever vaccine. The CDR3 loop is CASSLVSGETQYF. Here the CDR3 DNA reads TGTGCCAGCAGCTTAGTCTCAGGGGAGACCCAGTACTTC.